Listed below are T cell receptor beta chains from one sample, sequenced in a study of blood T cell repertoires in COVID-19. Profiled with immunoSEQ multiplex PCR; TCRdb holds only in-frame clones, not every one. The sample contains about 200,000 clones, about 94% of which appear only once. The sample comprised peripheral blood. The source of these receptors is a man in his fifties or sixties with COVID-19, enrolled during active disease. The CDR3 runs from the conserved cysteine through the conserved F or W. The D gene is left open where the match is weak. Rows may omit the clone size; those that give it use once, few, many or a size class.

j_call clone_size d_call v_call cdr3_aa cdr3_nt
TRBJ2-7 - TRBD1 TRBV11-3 CASSPRTGGEQYF TGTGCCAGCAGCCCGCGGACAGGGGGGGAGCAGTACTTC
TRBJ1-2 - TRBD1 TRBV4-1 CASSQDRGTGYGYTF TGCGCCAGCAGCCAAGATAGGGGGACAGGGTATGGCTACACCTTC
TRBJ2-3 - - TRBV7-2 CASSPGGGTDTQYF TGTGCCAGCAGCCCCGGAGGGGGCACAGATACGCAGTATTTT
TRBJ1-1 few - TRBV18 CASSEGDREAFF TGTGCCAGCTCCGAGGGCGACAGGGAAGCTTTCTTT
TRBJ1-2 - - TRBV7-2 CASSMDRTYGYTF TGTGCCAGCAGCATGGACAGAACCTATGGCTACACCTTC
TRBJ1-3 - TRBD1 TRBV5-5 CASSPDRFYGNTIYF TGTGCCAGCAGCCCGGACAGGTTCTACGGAAACACCATATATTTT
TRBJ1-2 once - TRBV7-2 CASSLGSSRGYTF TGTGCCAGCAGCTTAGGATCCAGTCGAGGCTACACCTTC
TRBJ2-3 - TRBD2 TRBV19 CASSIGGSGISLSTDTQYF TGTGCCAGTAGTATAGGAGGTAGCGGGATATCCCTTAGCACAGATACGCAGTATTTT
TRBJ2-3 - - TRBV2 CASREGTAASTDTQYF TGTGCCAGCAGGGAGGGGACAGCAGCTAGCACAGATACGCAGTATTTT
TRBJ1-5 - - TRBV19 CASRYSLNQPQHF TGTGCCAGTAGATACAGTCTCAATCAGCCCCAGCATTTT
TRBJ1-2 - TRBD1 TRBV6-1 CASSERNRDSGYTF TGTGCCAGCAGTGAAAGGAACAGGGACAGCGGCTACACCTTC
TRBJ2-7 - - TRBV7-9 CASSLDRDNPYEQYF TGTGCCAGCAGCTTGGATCGGGACAATCCCTACGAGCAGTACTTC
TRBJ1-5 - - TRBV7-9 CASSKQGNSNQPQHF TGTGCCAGCAGTAAACAGGGTAATAGCAATCAGCCCCAGCATTTT
TRBJ1-2 few - TRBV4-3 CASSQDETESNYGYTF TGCGCCAGCAGCCAAGATGAGACAGAATCTAACTATGGCTACACCTTC
TRBJ2-1 - - TRBV18 CASSPGVRGRLAFYNEQFF TGTGCCAGCTCACCAGGCGTCAGGGGGAGACTAGCGTTCTACAATGAGCAGTTCTTC
TRBJ2-4 - - TRBV6-2/TRBV6-3 CASSSDKSGGAQNIQYF TGTGCCAGCAGTTCGGATAAGAGTGGAGGAGCACAAAACATTCAGTACTTC
TRBJ2-2 - - TRBV5-4 CASSLYYREPTGELFF TGTGCCAGCAGCTTGTATTACAGGGAACCTACCGGGGAGCTGTTTTTT
TRBJ2-7 - TRBD1 TRBV12-3/TRBV12-4 CASRRTGYEQYF TGTGCCAGCCGGAGGACAGGCTACGAGCAGTACTTC
TRBJ2-7 few TRBD1 TRBV6-5 CASRSRTGSSYEQYF TGTGCCAGCAGGTCTAGGACAGGAAGCTCCTACGAGCAGTACTTC
TRBJ2-1 - - TRBV6-5 CASSFTKGGGQFF TGTGCCAGCAGTTTCACCAAGGGGGGGGGACAGTTCTTC
TRBJ2-7 - TRBD2 TRBV30 CAWTSGVYEQYF TGTGCCTGGACTAGCGGGGTATACGAGCAGTACTTC
TRBJ2-3 - TRBD1 TRBV5-1 CASSLGHRDRLTDTQYF TGCGCCAGCAGCTTGGGGCATCGGGACAGACTCACAGATACGCAGTATTTT
TRBJ1-5 - - TRBV2 CASGAGYQPQHF TGTGCCAGCGGTGCAGGGTATCAGCCCCAGCATTTT
TRBJ2-7 - TRBD2 TRBV11-2 CASSLPSGGAYEQYF TGTGCCAGCAGCTTACCTAGCGGGGGGGCTTACGAGCAGTACTTC
TRBJ2-7 - TRBD1 TRBV11-2 CASSLGGTGSFYEQYF TGTGCCAGCAGCTTGGGGGGGACAGGGTCCTTCTACGAGCAGTACTTC
TRBJ2-7 - - TRBV5-1 CASSLDGSYEQYF TGCGCCAGCAGCTTGGACGGTTCCTACGAGCAGTACTTC
TRBJ2-7 once TRBD2 TRBV28 CASSRPIAGHSYEQYF TGTGCCAGCAGTCGCCCTATAGCGGGTCATTCCTACGAGCAGTACTTC
TRBJ1-4 - - TRBV27 CASSLRRATNEKLFF TGTGCCAGCAGTTTACGGAGGGCAACTAATGAAAAACTGTTTTTT
TRBJ1-4 - - TRBV6-6 CASSYSWPPEKLFF TGTGCCAGCAGTTACTCGTGGCCCCCTGAAAAACTGTTTTTT
TRBJ2-1 - TRBD2 TRBV24-1 CATSDPSGRDYNEQFF TGTGCCACCAGTGATCCCAGCGGGAGGGACTACAATGAGCAGTTCTTC
TRBJ2-3 - - TRBV28 CASSTPLAGGTDTQYF TGTGCCAGCAGTACCCCCCTAGCCGGGGGCACAGATACGCAGTATTTT
TRBJ2-7 - TRBD2 TRBV30 CASRKAGAIYEQYF TGTGCCTCAAGAAAGGCGGGAGCTATTTACGAGCAGTACTTC
TRBJ2-2 - - TRBV19 CASSRQVAGELFF TGTGCCAGTAGCAGACAGGTCGCCGGGGAGCTGTTTTTT
TRBJ1-2 - - TRBV7-9 CASSLEYGYTF TGTGCCAGCAGCTTGGAGTATGGCTACACCTTC
TRBJ2-2 - - TRBV9 CASSVPDPVGELFF TGTGCCAGCAGCGTACCCGATCCGGTGGGGGAGCTGTTTTTT
TRBJ2-3 - TRBD2 TRBV11-2 CASSRGGSVTDTQYF TGTGCCAGCTCCCGCGGGGGGAGCGTCACAGATACGCAGTATTTT
TRBJ2-6 once TRBD1 TRBV5-1 CASSWRTGFTNVLTF TGCGCCAGCAGCTGGCGGACAGGGTTTACCAACGTCCTGACTTTC
TRBJ2-7 - - TRBV10-1 CAPEGRNEQYF TGCGCCCCAGAGGGAAGGAACGAGCAGTACTTC